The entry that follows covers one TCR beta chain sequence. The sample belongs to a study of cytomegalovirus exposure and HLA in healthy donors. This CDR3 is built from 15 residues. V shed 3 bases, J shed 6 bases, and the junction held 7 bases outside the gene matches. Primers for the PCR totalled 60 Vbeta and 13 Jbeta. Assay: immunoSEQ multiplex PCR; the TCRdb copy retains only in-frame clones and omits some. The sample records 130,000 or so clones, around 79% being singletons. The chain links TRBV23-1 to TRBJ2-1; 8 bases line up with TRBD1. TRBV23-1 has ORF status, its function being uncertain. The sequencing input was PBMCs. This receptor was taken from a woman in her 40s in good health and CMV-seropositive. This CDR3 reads CASSQPGTGGNEQFF. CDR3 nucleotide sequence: TGCGCCAGCAGTCAGCCCGGGACAGGTGGCAATGAGCAGTTCTTC.